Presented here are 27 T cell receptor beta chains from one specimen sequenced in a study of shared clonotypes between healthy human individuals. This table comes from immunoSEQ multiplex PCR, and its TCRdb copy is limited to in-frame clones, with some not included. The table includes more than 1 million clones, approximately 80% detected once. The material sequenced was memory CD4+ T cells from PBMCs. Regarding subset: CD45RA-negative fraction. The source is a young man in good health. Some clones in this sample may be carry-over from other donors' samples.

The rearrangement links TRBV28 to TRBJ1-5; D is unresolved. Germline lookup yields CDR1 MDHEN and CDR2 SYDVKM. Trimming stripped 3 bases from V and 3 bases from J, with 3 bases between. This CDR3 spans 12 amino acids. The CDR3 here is CASSFFNQPQHF. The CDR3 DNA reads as TGTGCCAGCAGTTTCTTCAATCAGCCCCAGCATTTT.

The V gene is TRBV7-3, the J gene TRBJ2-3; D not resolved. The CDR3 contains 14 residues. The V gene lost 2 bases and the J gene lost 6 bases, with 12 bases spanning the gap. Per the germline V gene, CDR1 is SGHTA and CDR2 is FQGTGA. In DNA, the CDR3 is TGTGCCAGCAGCTTAGAAAGGTGGTCTGATACGCAGTATTTT. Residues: CASSLERWSDTQYF.

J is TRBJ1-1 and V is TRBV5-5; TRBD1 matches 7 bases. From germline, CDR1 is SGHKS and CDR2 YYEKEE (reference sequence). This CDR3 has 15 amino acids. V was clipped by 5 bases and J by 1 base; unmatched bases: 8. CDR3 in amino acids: CASSVTGSGNTEAFF. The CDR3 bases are TGTGCCAGCAGTGTGACAGGGTCGGGGAACACTGAAGCTTTCTTT.

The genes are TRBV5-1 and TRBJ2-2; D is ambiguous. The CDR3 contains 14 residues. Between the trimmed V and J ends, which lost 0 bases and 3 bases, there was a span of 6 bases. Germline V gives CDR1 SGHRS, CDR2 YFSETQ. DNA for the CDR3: TGCGCCAGCAGCTTGGGACACGACACCGGGGAGCTGTTTTTT. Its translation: CASSLGHDTGELFF.

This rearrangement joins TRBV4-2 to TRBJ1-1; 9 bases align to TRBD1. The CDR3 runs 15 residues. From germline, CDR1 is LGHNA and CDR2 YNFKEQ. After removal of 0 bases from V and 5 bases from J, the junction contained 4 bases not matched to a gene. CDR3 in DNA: TGTGCCAGCAGCCAAGAGGGGGACAGGGCGACTGAAGCTTTCTTT. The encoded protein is CASSQEGDRATEAFF.

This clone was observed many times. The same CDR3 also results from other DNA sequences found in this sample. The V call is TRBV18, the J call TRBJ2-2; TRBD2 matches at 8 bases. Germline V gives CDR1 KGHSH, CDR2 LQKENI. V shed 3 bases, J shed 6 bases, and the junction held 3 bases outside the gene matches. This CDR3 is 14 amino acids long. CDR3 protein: CASSPPGRAGELFF. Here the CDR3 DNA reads TGTGCCAGCTCACCCCCCGGGAGGGCCGGGGAGCTGTTTTTT.

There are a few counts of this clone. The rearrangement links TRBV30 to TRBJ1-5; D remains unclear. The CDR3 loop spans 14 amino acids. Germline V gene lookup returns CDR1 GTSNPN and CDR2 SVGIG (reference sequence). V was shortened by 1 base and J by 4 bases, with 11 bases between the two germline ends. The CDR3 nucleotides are TGTGCCTGGAGTGGAGGGAGTCGGAATCAGCCCCAGCATTTT. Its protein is CAWSGGSRNQPQHF.

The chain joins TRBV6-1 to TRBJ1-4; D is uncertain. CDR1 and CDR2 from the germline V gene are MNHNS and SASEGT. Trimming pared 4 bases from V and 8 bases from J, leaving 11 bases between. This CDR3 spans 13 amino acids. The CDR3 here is CASSAPGSEKLFF. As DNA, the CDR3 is TGTGCCAGCAGTGCCCCTGGGTCGGAAAAACTGTTTTTT.

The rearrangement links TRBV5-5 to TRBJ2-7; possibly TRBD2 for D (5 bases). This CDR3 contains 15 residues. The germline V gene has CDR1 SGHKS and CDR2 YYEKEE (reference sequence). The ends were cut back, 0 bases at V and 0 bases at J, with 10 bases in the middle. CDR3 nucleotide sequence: TGTGCCAGCAGCTTGGTGGCTAGCCTCTCCTACGAGCAGTACTTC. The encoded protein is CASSLVASLSYEQYF.

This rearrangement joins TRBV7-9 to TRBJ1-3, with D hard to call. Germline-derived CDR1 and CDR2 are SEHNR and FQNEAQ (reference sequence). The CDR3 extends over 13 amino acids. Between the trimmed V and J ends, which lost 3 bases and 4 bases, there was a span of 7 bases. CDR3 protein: CASSFREGNTIYF. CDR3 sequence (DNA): TGTGCCAGCAGCTTCAGAGAAGGAAACACCATATATTTT.

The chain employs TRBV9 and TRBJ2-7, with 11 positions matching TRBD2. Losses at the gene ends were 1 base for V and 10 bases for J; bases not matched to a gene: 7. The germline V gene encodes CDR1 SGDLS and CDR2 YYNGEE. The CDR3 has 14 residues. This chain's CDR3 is CASSVPLAGGPQYF. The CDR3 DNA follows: TGTGCCAGCAGCGTACCTCTAGCGGGAGGCCCTCAGTACTTC.

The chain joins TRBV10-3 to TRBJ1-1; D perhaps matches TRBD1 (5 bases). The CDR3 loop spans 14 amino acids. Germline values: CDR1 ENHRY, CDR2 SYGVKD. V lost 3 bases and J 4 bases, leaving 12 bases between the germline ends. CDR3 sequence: CAISDPGLITEAFF. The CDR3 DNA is TGTGCCATCAGTGACCCGGGACTGATCACTGAAGCTTTCTTT.

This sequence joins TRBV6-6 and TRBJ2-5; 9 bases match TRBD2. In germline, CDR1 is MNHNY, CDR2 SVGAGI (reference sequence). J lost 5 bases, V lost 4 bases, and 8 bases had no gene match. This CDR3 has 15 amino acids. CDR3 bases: TGTGCCAGCAGTTCGACGAATAGCGGGAGCGAGACCCAGTACTTC. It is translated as CASSSTNSGSETQYF.

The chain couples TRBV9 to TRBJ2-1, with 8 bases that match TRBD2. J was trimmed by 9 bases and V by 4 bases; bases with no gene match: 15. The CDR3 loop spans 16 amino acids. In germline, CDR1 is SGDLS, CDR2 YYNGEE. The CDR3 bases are TGTGCCAGCAGCCCTTCCGGACTAGCCATCGGTGGTGAGCAGTTCTTC. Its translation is CASSPSGLAIGGEQFF.

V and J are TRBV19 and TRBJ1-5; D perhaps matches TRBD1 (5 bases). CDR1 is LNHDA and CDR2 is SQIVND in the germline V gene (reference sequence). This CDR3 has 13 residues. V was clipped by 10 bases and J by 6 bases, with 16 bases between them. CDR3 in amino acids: CATGWDRGQPQHF. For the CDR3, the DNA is TGTGCCACTGGGTGGGACCGGGGTCAGCCCCAGCATTTT.

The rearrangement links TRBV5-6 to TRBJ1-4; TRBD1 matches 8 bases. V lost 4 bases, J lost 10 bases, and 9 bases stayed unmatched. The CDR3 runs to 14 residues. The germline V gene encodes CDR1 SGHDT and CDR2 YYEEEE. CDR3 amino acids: CASSPGQGRGKLFF. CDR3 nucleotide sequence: TGTGCCAGCAGCCCCGGACAGGGTAGGGGAAAACTGTTTTTT.

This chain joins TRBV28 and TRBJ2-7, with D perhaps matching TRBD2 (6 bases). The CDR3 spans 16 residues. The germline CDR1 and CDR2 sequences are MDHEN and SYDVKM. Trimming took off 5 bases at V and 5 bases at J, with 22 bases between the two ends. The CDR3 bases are TGTGCCAGCAGTCCCCAGGTCACGGGGGTCGGGGACGAGCAGTACTTC. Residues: CASSPQVTGVGDEQYF.

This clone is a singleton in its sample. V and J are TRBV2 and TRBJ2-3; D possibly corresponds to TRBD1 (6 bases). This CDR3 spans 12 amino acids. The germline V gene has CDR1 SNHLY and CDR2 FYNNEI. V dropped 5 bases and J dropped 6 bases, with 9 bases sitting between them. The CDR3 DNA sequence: TGTGCCAGCAGTCGACAGGTTGATACGCAGTATTTT. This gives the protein CASSRQVDTQYF.

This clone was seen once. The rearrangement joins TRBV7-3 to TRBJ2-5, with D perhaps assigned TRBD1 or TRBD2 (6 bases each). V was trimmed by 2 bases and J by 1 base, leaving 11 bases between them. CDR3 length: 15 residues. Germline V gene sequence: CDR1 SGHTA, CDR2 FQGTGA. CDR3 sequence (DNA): TGTGCCAGCAGCTTAGGAGGGGGGTCCCAAGAGACCCAGTACTTC. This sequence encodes CASSLGGGSQETQYF. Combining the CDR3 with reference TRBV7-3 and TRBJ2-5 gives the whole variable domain GAGVSQTPSNKVTEKGKYVELRCDPISGHTALYWYRQSLGQGPEFLIYFQGTGAADDSGLPNDRFFAVRPEGSVSTLKIQRTERGDSAVYLCASSLGGGSQETQYFGPGTRLLVL.

The chain's CDR3 is CASSTLAGGQAGNEQFF. The CDR3 region has the DNA TGTGCCAGCAGCACGCTAGCGGGGGGTCAAGCGGGGAATGAGCAGTTCTTC. This chain connects TRBV28 to TRBJ2-1; 11 bases are a match to TRBD2. The CDR3 spans 17 residues. Germline values: CDR1 MDHEN, CDR2 SYDVKM. V dropped 6 bases and J dropped 7; count of bases not matched to a gene: 14.

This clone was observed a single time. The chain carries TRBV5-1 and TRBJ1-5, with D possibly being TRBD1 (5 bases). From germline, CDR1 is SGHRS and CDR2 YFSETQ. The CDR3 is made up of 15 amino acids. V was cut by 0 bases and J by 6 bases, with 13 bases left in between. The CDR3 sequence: CASSLDRGGGQPQHF. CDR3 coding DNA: TGCGCCAGCAGCTTGGACCGGGGCGGCGGTCAGCCCCAGCATTTT. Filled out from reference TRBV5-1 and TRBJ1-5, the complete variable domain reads KAGVTQTPRYLIKTRGQQVTLSCSPISGHRSVSWYQQTPGQGLQFLFEYFSETQRNKGNFPGRFSGRQFSNSRSEMNVSTLELGDSALYLCASSLDRGGGQPQHFGDGTRLSIL.

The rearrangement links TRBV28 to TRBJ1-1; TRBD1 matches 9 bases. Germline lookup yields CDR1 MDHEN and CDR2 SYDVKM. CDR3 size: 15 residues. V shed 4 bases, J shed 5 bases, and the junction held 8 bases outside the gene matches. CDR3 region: CASSSWTGERTEAFF. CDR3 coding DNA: TGTGCCAGCAGTTCCTGGACAGGGGAGAGGACTGAAGCTTTCTTT.

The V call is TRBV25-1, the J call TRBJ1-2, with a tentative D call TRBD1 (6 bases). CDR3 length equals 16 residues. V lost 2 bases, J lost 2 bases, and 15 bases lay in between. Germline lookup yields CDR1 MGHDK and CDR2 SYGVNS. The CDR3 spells CASSEPRGGENYGYTF. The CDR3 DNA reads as TGTGCCAGCAGTGAACCAAGGGGGGGAGAGAACTATGGCTACACCTTC.

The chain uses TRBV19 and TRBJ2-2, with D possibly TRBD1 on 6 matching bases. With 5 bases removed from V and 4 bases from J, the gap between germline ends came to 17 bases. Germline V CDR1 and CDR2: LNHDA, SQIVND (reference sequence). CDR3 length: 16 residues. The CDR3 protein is CASSQVPGQITGELFF. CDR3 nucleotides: TGTGCCAGTAGTCAGGTACCGGGACAAATCACCGGGGAGCTGTTTTTT.

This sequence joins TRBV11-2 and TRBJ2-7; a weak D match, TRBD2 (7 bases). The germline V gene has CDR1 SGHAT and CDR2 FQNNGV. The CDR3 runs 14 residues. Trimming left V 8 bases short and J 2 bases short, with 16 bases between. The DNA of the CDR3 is TGTGCCAGCGGCACGGGGGGCTTCCCCTACGAGCAGTACTTC. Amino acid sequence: CASGTGGFPYEQYF.

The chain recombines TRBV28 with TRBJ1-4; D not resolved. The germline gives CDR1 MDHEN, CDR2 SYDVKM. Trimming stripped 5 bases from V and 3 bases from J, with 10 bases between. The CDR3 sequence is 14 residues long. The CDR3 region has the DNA TGTGCCAGCAGTCCCTGGGCCCCTAATGAAAAACTGTTTTTT. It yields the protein CASSPWAPNEKLFF.

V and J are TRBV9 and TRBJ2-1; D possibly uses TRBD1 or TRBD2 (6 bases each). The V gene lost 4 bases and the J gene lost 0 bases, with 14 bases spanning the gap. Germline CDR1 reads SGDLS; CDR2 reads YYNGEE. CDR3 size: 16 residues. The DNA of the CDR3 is TGTGCCAGCAGCCCAAGGGGGGATCTCTCCTACAATGAGCAGTTCTTC. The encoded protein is CASSPRGDLSYNEQFF.